Shown below are 16 T cell receptor beta chains from a single sample sequenced in a study of shared clonotypes between healthy human individuals. The protocol was immunoSEQ multiplex PCR, while the TCRdb copy is restricted to in-frame clones and leaves out a portion. The repertoire has roughly 700,000 clones, about nine tenths of them found once; the top ten carry 34%. The sequencing sample was made of memory CD8+ T cells from PBMCs. Specified subset: CD45RO+ cells pooled with CCR7-negative TemRA cells. All receptors derive from a man aged 18 to 30 in good health. Some clones in this sample may be carry-over from other donors' samples.

V usage is TRBV27 and J usage is TRBJ2-3; 8 nucleotides align to TRBD2. CDR3 size: 15 residues. In germline, CDR1 is MNHEY, CDR2 SMNVEV (reference sequence). V lost 4 bases and J lost 2; bases outside the gene matches: 5. The chain's CDR3 is CASSSRTSYTDTQYF. CDR3 coding DNA: TGTGCCAGCAGTTCCCGGACTAGCTACACAGATACGCAGTATTTT.

The gene calls are TRBV27 and TRBJ2-6, with 7 nucleotides matching TRBD1. V lost 5 bases to trimming and J lost 2 bases; unmatched junction nucleotides: 6. The CDR3 runs 16 residues. CDR1 is MNHEY, CDR2 SMNVEV, per germline (reference sequence). CDR3 in DNA: TGTGCCAGCAGTACCACAGGGGTCGCTGGGGCCAACGTCCTGACTTTC. Amino acid sequence: CASSTTGVAGANVLTF.

In DNA, the CDR3 is TGTGCCAGCACCAGACTAGCGGGAGAGGAGACCCAGTACTTC. This codes for CASTRLAGEETQYF. The chain employs TRBV27 and TRBJ2-5; 12 bases are shared with TRBD2. The CDR3 has 14 amino acids. Germline values: CDR1 MNHEY, CDR2 SMNVEV (reference sequence). V gave up 7 bases and J gave up 5 bases; unmatched junction bases: 5.

The chain combines TRBV28 with TRBJ1-4; maybe TRBD1 (5 bases). The V and J ends lost 3 bases and 7 bases respectively, with 12 bases between them. The CDR3 covers 14 residues. Germline loops: CDR1 MDHEN, CDR2 SYDVKM. This CDR3 is CASSFLGAGEKLFF. DNA for the CDR3: TGTGCCAGCAGTTTCCTAGGGGCGGGTGAAAAACTGTTTTTT. The full variable domain, in which reference TRBV28 and TRBJ1-4 provide the parts outside the CDR3, is DVKVTQSSRYLVKRTGEKVFLECVQDMDHENMFWYRQDPGLGLRLIYFSYDVKMKEKGDIPEGYSVSREKKERFSLILESASTNQTSMYLCASSFLGAGEKLFFGSGTQLSVL.

The CDR3 reads CASSIGPKETQYF. The DNA for the CDR3 is TGTGCCAGTAGTATAGGGCCCAAAGAGACCCAGTACTTC. This sequence joins TRBV19 and TRBJ2-5; no firm D call. Trimming cost V 1 base and J 3 bases, with 6 bases left between them. In germline, CDR1 is LNHDA, CDR2 SQIVND (reference sequence). The CDR3 runs 13 residues.

The chain recombines TRBV7-9 with TRBJ2-1, with 7 nucleotides matching TRBD1. The ends lost 5 bases at V and 3 bases at J; junction bases unmatched: 7. Germline V gene data show CDR1 as SEHNR and CDR2 as FQNEAQ (reference sequence). CDR3 length: 15 amino acids. CDR3 sequence: CASSPRDRDYNEQFF. CDR3 nucleotide sequence: TGTGCCAGCAGCCCTCGGGACAGAGACTACAATGAGCAGTTCTTC. Looking up the rest from reference TRBV7-9 and TRBJ2-1 gives the full variable domain: DTGVSQNPRHKITKRGQNVTFRCDPISEHNRLYWYRQTLGQGPEFLTYFQNEAQLEKSRLLSDRFSAERPKGSFSTLEIQRTEQGDSAMYLCASSPRDRDYNEQFFGPGTRLTVL.

Worth noting for this clone: With a much larger clone just one base away, this may be a read error. For the CDR3, the DNA is TGTGCCAGCAGTCGGGACAGGAATCAGCCCCAGCATTTT. Protein product: CASSRDRNQPQHF. This chain connects TRBV6-5 to TRBJ1-5, with 8 bases that match TRBD1. This CDR3 is 13 amino acids long. Looked up from germline, CDR1 is MNHEY and CDR2 is SVGAGI. J gave up 4 bases and V 5 bases, and 1 base lay outside the gene matches.

This clone has only one observation. The V call is TRBV7-9, the J call TRBJ2-1; D is uncertain. CDR3 length: 16 residues. CDR1 is SEHNR and CDR2 is FQNEAQ in the germline V gene (reference sequence). V was shortened by 5 bases and J by 0 bases, with 14 bases between the two germline ends. The CDR3 protein is CASSRVGVSSYNEQFF. As DNA, the CDR3 is TGTGCCAGCAGCAGGGTCGGCGTGAGCTCCTACAATGAGCAGTTCTTC.

The rearrangement links TRBV7-9 to TRBJ2-7; D may be TRBD1 (6 bases). Trimming shortened V by 4 bases and J by 5 bases, and 9 bases separated the two germline ends. The length of the CDR3 is 12 residues. Germline V gene lookup returns CDR1 SEHNR and CDR2 FQNEAQ (reference sequence). This CDR3 reads CASSSTGNEQYF. The CDR3 coding sequence is TGTGCCAGCAGCTCAACAGGGAACGAGCAGTACTTC.

On this clone: The sample contains more than one DNA sequence encoding this CDR3. The chain recombines TRBV27 with TRBJ2-7; 9 nucleotides match TRBD1. With 0 bases clipped from V and 4 bases from J, the junction kept 4 bases outside the gene matches. Germline assignment: CDR1 MNHEY and CDR2 SMNVEV (reference sequence). The CDR3 totals 15 residues. The CDR3 DNA follows: TGTGCCAGCAGTTTATCGACAGGGGGTTCATACGAGCAGTACTTC. This gives the protein CASSLSTGGSYEQYF.

The V and J genes are TRBV4-1 and TRBJ2-1; TRBD2 aligns across 10 bases. The CDR3 is 17 amino acids. Germline V lookup: CDR1 MGHRA, CDR2 YSYEKL. The V and J ends lost 7 bases and 5 bases, in that order; junction bases with no gene match: 14. CDR3 region: CASNILPGLAVNNEQFF. For the CDR3, the DNA is TGCGCCAGCAACATTTTGCCCGGACTAGCGGTAAACAATGAGCAGTTCTTC.

Remarks on this clone: A read error may produce the germline difference seen at one junction end. The chain combines TRBV7-9 with TRBJ1-3, with D perhaps matching TRBD1 (5 bases). The CDR3 runs to 16 residues. Germline values: CDR1 SEHNR, CDR2 FQNEAQ (reference sequence). The CDR3 region is CASSLGPMHPGNTIYF. Written as DNA, the CDR3 is TGTGCCAGCAGCTTGGGACCCATGCATCCTGGGAACACCATATATTTT.

The rearrangement uses TRBV6-5 and TRBJ2-5; D might be TRBD1 or TRBD2, each matching 5 bases. CDR3 length: 14 amino acids. Deletions cut 6 bases from V and 6 bases from J, with 17 bases between. Germline CDR1 MNHEY, CDR2 SVGAGI. The CDR3 region has the DNA TGTGCCAGCAGCCGACCCCCGTGGGGGAAGACCCAGTACTTC. As protein: CASSRPPWGKTQYF.

This chain uses TRBV9 with TRBJ2-1; a possible D gene is TRBD2 (6 bases). Trimming took 1 base from V and 5 from J, leaving 19 bases between them. Germline V gene data show CDR1 as SGDLS and CDR2 as YYNGEE. The CDR3 runs 17 residues. This CDR3 is CASSVWGGREVHNEQFF. CDR3 sequence (DNA): TGTGCCAGCAGCGTATGGGGTGGAAGGGAGGTCCACAATGAGCAGTTCTTC.

DNA for the CDR3: TGTGCCAGCAGCCCGAGGGTGGGACATGACGATCAGCCCCAGCATTTT. Its protein product is CASSPRVGHDDQPQHF. The J gene is TRBJ1-5, the V gene TRBV7-9; TRBD1 is a possible D gene (6 bases). Germline lookup yields CDR1 SEHNR and CDR2 FQNEAQ (reference sequence). V lost 5 bases to trimming and J lost 5 bases, with 19 bases between them. The CDR3 covers 16 residues.

The chain is built from TRBV27 and TRBJ2-1; the D gene is possibly TRBD2 (5 bases). This CDR3 comprises 14 residues. Between the trimmed V and J ends, which lost 2 bases and 4 bases, there was a span of 9 bases. CDR1 is MNHEY and CDR2 is SMNVEV in the germline V gene (reference sequence). CDR3: CASSLRGPYNEQFF. The CDR3 nucleotides are TGTGCCAGCAGTTTACGGGGTCCTTACAATGAGCAGTTCTTC.